The clone carrying this TCR beta chain was observed a handful of times. The antigen is not known. Investigators amplified TCR beta CDR3 regions from RNA transcripts. The authors performed first-round RT-PCR with HTBI primers and then a second-round multiplex PCR. TCRdb re-called the multiplex PCR reads through MiXCR, storing one row per CDR3 protein. The profile shows fewer than 600,000 distinct CDR3 sequences, around 15% of them singletons. The data are from a study of Graves' ophthalmopathy and Graves' hyperthyroidism. Study-level results: Stable hyperthyroidism and ophthalmopathy were told apart by a 13-signature model, which achieved 85% to 90% sensitivity and roughly 80% specificity.

The TCR was taken from a woman in her 30s with Graves' ophthalmopathy. Sequencing was performed on blood.

This chain's CDR3 is CASNLERSTEAFF. The DNA for the CDR3 is TGTGCCAGCAACCTTGAGAGGAGCACTGAAGCTTTCTTT. V is TRBV7-8 and J is TRBJ1-1; D is undetermined. This CDR3 is built from 13 residues. The germline V gene encodes CDR1 SGHVS and CDR2 FQNEAQ. V lost 7 bases and J lost 4, with 13 bases in between.